A selection of T cell receptor beta chains follows, all from one sample in a study of post-analysis software for immune sequencing data. TCRdb reanalysed the PCR reads using MiXCR and keeps one entry per CDR3 protein. The sample includes hundreds of thousands of distinct CDR3 sequences, roughly 30% of them seen just once. Sequenced input: blood. These receptors were obtained from a girl aged 10 to 17 with multiple sclerosis. The CDR3 runs from the conserved cysteine through the conserved F or W. The order of the fields is V gene, J gene, clone size, D gene, CDR3 protein, CDR3 DNA. The D gene is left open where the match is weak. Clone size is given for some rows only: seen once, a few or many times, or a class if the clone is expanded.

V gene: TRBV7-2
J gene: TRBJ1-1
clone size: NA
D gene: NA
CDR3 protein: CASSLFGYTEAFF
CDR3 DNA: TGTGCCAGCAGCTTATTTGGTTACACTGAAGCTTTCTTT

V gene: TRBV4-1
J gene: TRBJ1-1
clone size: NA
D gene: NA
CDR3 protein: CASSRVPDRNTEAFF
CDR3 DNA: TGCGCCAGCAGCCGGGTCCCGGACAGGAACACTGAAGCTTTCTTT

V gene: TRBV7-2
J gene: TRBJ2-5
clone size: NA
D gene: TRBD2
CDR3 protein: CASSRRTSGGFQTQYF
CDR3 DNA: TGTGCCAGCAGCCGGCGGACTAGCGGGGGGTTCCAGACCCAGTACTTC

V gene: TRBV7-9
J gene: TRBJ2-6
clone size: few
D gene: NA
CDR3 protein: CASRVGGRSGANVLTF
CDR3 DNA: TGTGCCAGCAGGGTGGGCGGACGCTCTGGGGCCAACGTCCTGACTTTC

V gene: TRBV5-1
J gene: TRBJ2-1
clone size: NA
D gene: TRBD1
CDR3 protein: CASSSGQGSSYNEQFF
CDR3 DNA: TGCGCCAGCAGTTCGGGACAGGGGAGCTCCTACAATGAGCAGTTCTTC

V gene: TRBV3-1
J gene: TRBJ1-6
clone size: few
D gene: TRBD1
CDR3 protein: CASSQDRQGAWSPLHF
CDR3 DNA: TGTGCCAGCAGCCAAGATAGGCAGGGGGCATGGTCACCCCTCCACTTT

V gene: TRBV10-1
J gene: TRBJ2-7
clone size: NA
D gene: NA
CDR3 protein: CATRKLGTHEYEQYF
CDR3 DNA: TGCGCCACCCGTAAATTGGGGACGCACGAATACGAGCAGTACTTC

V gene: TRBV11-2
J gene: TRBJ1-1
clone size: few
D gene: TRBD1
CDR3 protein: CASSSQGGSTEAFF
CDR3 DNA: TGTGCCAGCAGCTCCCAGGGGGGAAGCACTGAAGCTTTCTTT

V gene: TRBV4-1
J gene: TRBJ1-2
clone size: NA
D gene: NA
CDR3 protein: CASSQGSGATANYGYTF
CDR3 DNA: TGCGCCAGCAGCCAAGGCTCAGGGGCAACGGCTAACTATGGCTACACCTTC

V gene: TRBV5-1
J gene: TRBJ2-3
clone size: few
D gene: NA
CDR3 protein: CASSLDRRSTDTQYF
CDR3 DNA: TGCGCCAGCAGCTTGGATCGGCGATCCACAGATACGCAGTATTTT

V gene: TRBV27
J gene: TRBJ2-7
clone size: NA
D gene: TRBD2
CDR3 protein: CASRGLAGGRSYEQYF
CDR3 DNA: TGTGCCAGCCGGGGACTAGCGGGAGGGCGTTCCTACGAGCAGTACTTC

V gene: TRBV29-1
J gene: TRBJ2-1
clone size: few
D gene: NA
CDR3 protein: CSWGGSNEQFF
CDR3 DNA: TGCAGCTGGGGTGGTAGCAATGAGCAGTTCTTC

V gene: TRBV10-3
J gene: TRBJ2-1
clone size: few
D gene: NA
CDR3 protein: CAISAPHLGEQFF
CDR3 DNA: TGTGCCATCAGTGCCCCCCACCTGGGTGAGCAGTTCTTC

V gene: TRBV10-1
J gene: TRBJ1-5
clone size: NA
D gene: NA
CDR3 protein: CASSESGVGQPQHF
CDR3 DNA: TGCGCCAGCAGTGAGTCGGGGGTCGGACAGCCCCAGCATTTT

V gene: TRBV7-9
J gene: TRBJ2-5
clone size: few
D gene: NA
CDR3 protein: CASSPSLAETQYF
CDR3 DNA: TGTGCCAGCAGCCCTAGTTTAGCAGAGACCCAGTACTTC

V gene: TRBV29-1
J gene: TRBJ2-1
clone size: few
D gene: NA
CDR3 protein: CSVDPRWGRSYNEQFF
CDR3 DNA: TGCAGCGTTGACCCCCGGTGGGGGAGGTCCTACAATGAGCAGTTCTTC

V gene: TRBV7-9
J gene: TRBJ2-2
clone size: few
D gene: NA
CDR3 protein: CASGPRETGRAGELFF
CDR3 DNA: TGTGCCAGCGGACCAAGGGAGACAGGCCGGGCCGGGGAGCTGTTTTTT

V gene: TRBV6-2/TRBV6-3
J gene: TRBJ1-5
clone size: NA
D gene: NA
CDR3 protein: CASSYGGAEQPQHF
CDR3 DNA: TGTGCCAGCAGTTACGGGGGGGCGGAACAGCCCCAGCATTTT

V gene: TRBV5-1
J gene: TRBJ2-3
clone size: few
D gene: NA
CDR3 protein: CASSPIRLGDADTQYF
CDR3 DNA: TGCGCCAGCAGCCCGATTCGACTAGGAGACGCAGATACGCAGTATTTT

V gene: TRBV27
J gene: TRBJ2-3
clone size: NA
D gene: TRBD2
CDR3 protein: CACSLPGTRAPDTQYF
CDR3 DNA: TGTGCCTGCAGTCTCCCCGGGACTAGAGCCCCAGATACGCAGTATTTT

V gene: TRBV7-2
J gene: TRBJ1-4
clone size: NA
D gene: NA
CDR3 protein: CASSSGRRGAGEKLFF
CDR3 DNA: TGTGCCAGCAGCTCGGGACGACGGGGGGCAGGTGAAAAACTGTTTTTT

V gene: TRBV7-2
J gene: TRBJ2-2
clone size: NA
D gene: TRBD1
CDR3 protein: CASNRQGWGGELFF
CDR3 DNA: TGTGCCAGCAACAGACAGGGGTGGGGCGGGGAGCTGTTTTTT

V gene: TRBV12-3/TRBV12-4
J gene: TRBJ2-7
clone size: NA
D gene: NA
CDR3 protein: CASSLLGSSYNEQYF
CDR3 DNA: TGTGCCAGCAGTTTACTTGGGAGCTCCTACAATGAGCAGTACTTC

V gene: TRBV5-1
J gene: TRBJ2-5
clone size: few
D gene: TRBD1
CDR3 protein: CASSLAGTGSETQYF
CDR3 DNA: TGCGCCAGCAGCTTGGCCGGGACAGGGTCAGAGACCCAGTACTTC

V gene: TRBV5-1
J gene: TRBJ2-3
clone size: few
D gene: NA
CDR3 protein: CASSLEVPGNPDTQYF
CDR3 DNA: TGCGCCAGCAGCTTGGAGGTCCCGGGAAACCCAGATACGCAGTATTTT

V gene: TRBV20-1
J gene: TRBJ2-5
clone size: NA
D gene: NA
CDR3 protein: CSANLASETQYF
CDR3 DNA: TGCAGTGCTAACTTAGCCTCGGAGACCCAGTACTTC

V gene: TRBV9
J gene: TRBJ2-5
clone size: NA
D gene: TRBD2
CDR3 protein: CASSAGLAKETQYF
CDR3 DNA: TGTGCCAGCAGCGCGGGACTAGCGAAAGAGACCCAGTACTTC

V gene: TRBV7-2
J gene: TRBJ2-7
clone size: many
D gene: NA
CDR3 protein: CASTLTRLSSYEQYF
CDR3 DNA: TGTGCCAGCACTTTGACTCGGCTTAGCTCCTACGAGCAGTACTTC

V gene: TRBV7-9
J gene: TRBJ2-7
clone size: NA
D gene: NA
CDR3 protein: CASSLSAGGWEQYF
CDR3 DNA: TGTGCCAGCAGCCTGAGCGCAGGCGGTTGGGAGCAGTACTTC

V gene: TRBV29-1
J gene: TRBJ2-5
clone size: many
D gene: NA
CDR3 protein: CSVAQGQETQYF
CDR3 DNA: TGCAGCGTGGCCCAGGGGCAGGAGACCCAGTACTTC

V gene: TRBV6-2/TRBV6-3
J gene: TRBJ1-5
clone size: NA
D gene: TRBD1
CDR3 protein: CASSWGRGRGQPRHF
CDR3 DNA: TGTGCCAGCAGTTGGGGCAGGGGGCGCGGTCAGCCCCGGCATTTT

V gene: TRBV7-8
J gene: TRBJ1-2
clone size: NA
D gene: NA
CDR3 protein: CASSTGTGGYTF
CDR3 DNA: TGTGCCAGCAGCACGGGGACGGGAGGCTACACCTTC

V gene: TRBV20-1
J gene: TRBJ1-1
clone size: NA
D gene: NA
CDR3 protein: CSAPRGGGNTEAFF
CDR3 DNA: TGCAGTGCCCCCAGGGGAGGGGGGAACACTGAAGCTTTCTTT

V gene: TRBV5-1
J gene: TRBJ2-6
clone size: NA
D gene: TRBD2
CDR3 protein: CASSPGLAGGGANVRTF
CDR3 DNA: TGCGCCAGCAGCCCGGGACTAGCGGGAGGTGGGGCCAACGTCCGGACTTTC

V gene: TRBV6-5
J gene: TRBJ2-7
clone size: few
D gene: TRBD2
CDR3 protein: CASSYGRGVSYEQYF
CDR3 DNA: TGTGCCAGCAGTTACGGGCGGGGGGTCTCCTACGAGCAGTACTTC

V gene: TRBV20-1
J gene: TRBJ2-5
clone size: few
D gene: NA
CDR3 protein: CSAGRVVQETQYF
CDR3 DNA: TGCAGTGCCGGCCGAGTGGTCCAAGAGACCCAGTACTTC

V gene: TRBV10-3
J gene: TRBJ1-6
clone size: NA
D gene: TRBD1
CDR3 protein: CAISETGGSPLHF
CDR3 DNA: TGTGCCATCAGTGAGACAGGGGGCTCACCCCTCCACTTT

V gene: TRBV11-2
J gene: TRBJ2-1
clone size: few
D gene: TRBD2
CDR3 protein: CASSLRLAGMYNEQFF
CDR3 DNA: TGTGCCAGCAGCCTAAGACTAGCGGGGATGTACAATGAGCAGTTCTTC

V gene: TRBV27
J gene: TRBJ2-5
clone size: NA
D gene: NA
CDR3 protein: CASSSARGNQETQYF
CDR3 DNA: TGTGCCAGCAGTTCTGCACGGGGGAACCAAGAGACCCAGTACTTC

V gene: TRBV20-1
J gene: TRBJ2-5
clone size: NA
D gene: TRBD2
CDR3 protein: CSARDPSGSGSETQYF
CDR3 DNA: TGCAGTGCTAGAGATCCTAGCGGGAGTGGGTCAGAGACCCAGTACTTC

V gene: TRBV12-3/TRBV12-4
J gene: TRBJ1-6
clone size: NA
D gene: NA
CDR3 protein: CASSQREYNSPLHF
CDR3 DNA: TGTGCCAGCAGTCAAAGAGAGTATAATTCACCCCTCCACTTT

V gene: TRBV29-1
J gene: TRBJ2-3
clone size: NA
D gene: NA
CDR3 protein: CSANSGAHTDTQYF
CDR3 DNA: TGCAGCGCAAATAGCGGAGCCCACACAGATACGCAGTATTTT

V gene: TRBV7-2
J gene: TRBJ1-1
clone size: NA
D gene: TRBD1
CDR3 protein: CASSSTRDRGISKAFF
CDR3 DNA: TGTGCCAGCAGCTCTACTCGGGACAGGGGAATTAGTAAAGCTTTCTTT

V gene: TRBV7-2
J gene: TRBJ2-3
clone size: NA
D gene: NA
CDR3 protein: CASSLFWTQVPTDTQYF
CDR3 DNA: TGTGCCAGCAGCTTATTTTGGACCCAAGTTCCCACAGATACGCAGTATTTT

V gene: TRBV7-2
J gene: TRBJ2-3
clone size: few
D gene: NA
CDR3 protein: CASSRVSKFTDTQYF
CDR3 DNA: TGTGCCAGCAGTCGAGTAAGCAAGTTCACAGATACGCAGTATTTT